This T cell receptor beta chain was obtained from a study of shared clonotypes between healthy human individuals. Donors, healthy HIV-negative adults, lacked recent acute infections or vaccinations. The study separated CD4+ cells into CD45RA+ naive and CD45RA-negative memory subsets. Deletions cut 6 bases from V and 2 bases from J, with 5 bases between. Germline values: CDR1 MDHEN, CDR2 SYDVKM. The CDR3 runs 11 residues. The method was immunoSEQ multiplex PCR; TCRdb's version includes in-frame clones alone and lacks a portion of them. Of just over 2,000,000 clones listed, approximately 95% were seen once; the top ten hold approximately 0.13%.

This TCR derives from a man aged 18 to 35 in good health. The specimen sequenced was naive CD4+ T cells sorted from blood. The subset denotes: CD45RA+ positively selected. This chain connects TRBV28 to TRBJ2-7; D unresolved. The DNA of the CDR3 is TGTGCCAGCAGGAATCCCTACGAGCAGTACTTC. Translation gives CASRNPYEQYF.